This T cell receptor beta chain was sequenced for a study of cytomegalovirus exposure and HLA in healthy donors. The study, taken as a whole, reports: Listed as cytomegalovirus-associated were over 150 TCR beta chains. Clusters of TCRs from the first cohort tended to co-occur in the 95 to 150 validation repertoires (as a later analysis found). Reports showed the classifier diagnosing cytomegalovirus status with high specificity and sensitivity.

Comments on this clone: What it binds is unknown. Other DNA sequences in this specimen translate into the identical CDR3.

The protocol was immunoSEQ multiplex PCR, while the TCRdb copy is restricted to in-frame clones and leaves out a portion. This table has 100,000 to 150,000 clones, 70% to 90% appearing once. The CDR3 is 15 amino acids. With 2 bases clipped from V and 5 bases from J, the junction kept 6 bases outside the gene matches. Germline V CDR1 and CDR2: SGDLS, YYNGEE. The specimen was PBMCs. J is TRBJ2-3 and V is TRBV9; 9 nucleotides match TRBD2. The sequence was obtained from a woman under 30 in good health and CMV-seronegative. CDR3 nucleotide sequence: TGTGCCAGCAGCGTGGCGGGGGGGCCTATAGATACGCAGTATTTT. Translated: CASSVAGGPIDTQYF.